The entry that follows covers one TCR beta chain sequence. Its specificity is unknown. The CDR3 is made up of 13 amino acids. J gave up 4 bases and V 6 bases, and 3 bases lay outside the gene matches. Germline CDR1 is MNHEY and CDR2 is SVGAGI. The PCR made use of 60 Vbeta and 13 Jbeta primers. Profiled with immunoSEQ multiplex PCR; TCRdb holds only in-frame clones, not every one. The sample lists 90,000 to 150,000 clones, roughly three quarters occurring once. The sample comes from a study of cytomegalovirus exposure and HLA in healthy donors. Study observations and caveats: It was reported that TCR beta sequences correctly inferred the HLA-A and HLA-B alleles for most subjects.

The rearrangement joins TRBV6-5 to TRBJ2-1; 7 nucleotides agree with TRBD1. Sample: PBMCs. The TCR sequence derives from a man between 45 and 60 years old in good health and CMV-seropositive. CDR3 sequence (DNA): TGTGCCAGCAGGCAGGGGGATTACAATGAGCAGTTCTTC. This codes for CASRQGDYNEQFF.